What follows are 17 T cell receptor beta chains derived from one specimen sequenced in a study of shared clonotypes between healthy human individuals. It was CD45RO-negative cells, positively selected for CCR7, that made up naive CD8 cells, with terminally differentiated effector memory CD45RA+ cells excluded. The repertoire was sequenced with immunoSEQ multiplex PCR; TCRdb's copy has only in-frame clones and lacks some. The sample holds some 1,900,000 clones; less than 95% are singletons and the top ten take approximately 1%. Material for sequencing was naive CD8+ T cells sorted from blood. All receptors derive from a young man in good health.

The J gene is TRBJ2-2, the V gene TRBV2, with D uncertain. CDR3 size: 13 residues. Germline CDR1 reads SNHLY; CDR2 reads FYNNEI. V lost 0 bases, J lost 4 bases, and 3 bases lay in between. The CDR3, as DNA: TGTGCCAGCAGTGAAGCAGTCACCGGGGAGCTGTTTTTT. Its protein product is CASSEAVTGELFF.

The rearrangement links TRBV4-1 to TRBJ2-1, with D possibly TRBD2 on 6 matching bases. Trimming stripped 1 base from V and 6 bases from J, with 13 bases between. The CDR3 is 15 residues long. Per germline, CDR1 MGHRA and CDR2 YSYEKL. CDR3 sequence reads: CASSQAALGGNEQFF. Written as DNA, the CDR3 is TGCGCCAGCAGCCAAGCGGCCCTGGGGGGCAATGAGCAGTTCTTC.

The V and J genes are TRBV6-5 and TRBJ2-1; 13 nucleotides match TRBD2. CDR1 and CDR2 (germline): MNHEY, SVGAGI. After removal of 3 bases from V and 6 bases from J, the junction contained 2 bases not matched to a gene. The CDR3 spans 15 residues. The CDR3 sequence is CASSYGTSGINEQFF. In DNA, the CDR3 is TGTGCCAGCAGTTATGGGACTAGCGGGATCAATGAGCAGTTCTTC.

The chain recombines TRBV7-9 with TRBJ2-7; 7 positions match TRBD1. CDR3 length: 16 residues. CDR1 and CDR2 (germline): SEHNR, FQNEAQ (reference sequence). The junction had 17 bases not matched to a gene; V was cut back by 5 bases and J by 7 bases. The CDR3 reads CASSPPPGQSMEEQYF. For the CDR3, the DNA is TGTGCCAGCAGCCCTCCTCCGGGACAGAGCATGGAAGAGCAGTACTTC.

V and J are TRBV6-5 and TRBJ1-4, with D tentatively TRBD1 (6 bases). Germline CDR1 and CDR2: MNHEY and SVGAGI. Trimming left V 4 bases short and J 4 bases short, with 13 bases between. The CDR3 loop spans 15 amino acids. CDR3 region: CASSSKTGFNEKLFF. For the CDR3, the DNA is TGTGCCAGCAGTTCGAAGACAGGATTTAATGAAAAACTGTTTTTT.

Concerning this clone: Other DNA sequences of this sample code for an identical CDR3. The rearrangement joins TRBV5-6 to TRBJ2-7; TRBD1 might be the D (6 bases). The V gene lost 4 bases and the J gene lost 1 base, with 9 bases spanning the gap. This CDR3 contains 13 residues. The germline V gene encodes CDR1 SGHDT and CDR2 YYEEEE. The chain's CDR3 is CASSLDRSYEQYF. For the CDR3, the DNA is TGTGCCAGCAGCCTCGACAGGTCCTACGAGCAGTACTTC.

The chain combines TRBV6-6 with TRBJ1-6; TRBD1 matches at 8 bases. The CDR3 has 16 amino acids. From germline, CDR1 is MNHNY and CDR2 SVGAGI (reference sequence). After removal of 2 bases from V and 14 bases from J, the junction contained 14 bases not matched to a gene. Here the CDR3 DNA reads TGTGCCAGCAGTTACATTCTGGCAGGGGGCGCATGGTCCCTCCACTTT. Translating it yields CASSYILAGGAWSLHF.

The chain joins TRBV4-3 to TRBJ2-1, with D perhaps matching TRBD2 (6 bases). V was shortened by 1 base and J by 4 bases, with 11 bases between the two germline ends. In germline, CDR1 is LGHNA, CDR2 YSLEER. The CDR3 loop spans 15 amino acids. This CDR3 is CASSQGDSGYNEQFF. The CDR3 coding sequence is TGCGCCAGCAGCCAAGGTGATAGCGGATACAATGAGCAGTTCTTC.

This sequence joins TRBV6-1 and TRBJ2-1; D not resolved. The CDR3 has 16 residues. Trimming left V 2 bases short and J 2 bases short, with 13 bases between. Germline loops: CDR1 MNHNS, CDR2 SASEGT. DNA of the CDR3: TGTGCCAGCAGTGAATGGGCTAGAATAGCCTACAATGAGCAGTTCTTC. Translated: CASSEWARIAYNEQFF.

Written as DNA, the CDR3 is TGCGCCAGCAGTCAGACAACCGGAGAGACCCAGTACTTC. It is translated as CASSQTTGETQYF. The chain is built from TRBV4-3 and TRBJ2-5; D ambiguous. V was trimmed by 6 bases and J by 4 bases, leaving 12 bases between them. The CDR3 is 13 amino acids. Germline values: CDR1 LGHNA, CDR2 YSLEER.

The V call is TRBV29-1, the J call TRBJ1-5; D possibly corresponds to TRBD1 (6 bases). The germline gives CDR1 SQVTM, CDR2 ANQGSEA. V was shortened by 6 bases and J by 3 bases, with 15 bases between the two germline ends. The CDR3 is 14 residues long. CDR3 region: CSVSGQTSNQPQHF. The CDR3 bases are TGCAGCGTGAGCGGACAGACTTCCAATCAGCCCCAGCATTTT.

A word on this clone: Other DNA sequences from this sample encode an identical CDR3 as well. The chain joins TRBV9 to TRBJ2-7; the D call may be TRBD1 or TRBD2 (6 bases each). The CDR3 covers 14 residues. Trimming took off 3 bases at V and 1 base at J, with 11 bases between the two ends. Germline V gives CDR1 SGDLS, CDR2 YYNGEE. The CDR3 reads CASSATGRSYEQYF. The CDR3 region has the DNA TGTGCCAGCAGCGCAACAGGGAGGTCCTACGAGCAGTACTTC. The whole variable domain, remainder taken from reference TRBV9 and TRBJ2-7, is DSGVTQTPKHLITATGQRVTLRCSPRSGDLSVYWYQQSLDQGLQFLIQYYNGEERAKGNILERFSAQQFPDLHSELNLSSLELGDSALYFCASSATGRSYEQYFGPGTRLTVT.

As to this clone: This specimen includes other DNA sequences encoding the same CDR3. The chain is built from TRBV29-1 and TRBJ2-7; no reliable D call. From germline, CDR1 is SQVTM and CDR2 ANQGSEA. This CDR3 spans 12 amino acids. Between the trimmed V and J ends, which lost 2 bases and 0 bases, there was a span of 5 bases. This CDR3 is CSVELGSYEQYF. CDR3 in DNA: TGCAGCGTTGAATTGGGCTCCTACGAGCAGTACTTC.

V is TRBV30 and J is TRBJ2-3, with 9 nucleotides matching TRBD2. Germline CDR1 and CDR2: GTSNPN and SVGIG (reference sequence). The ends lost 7 bases at V and 5 bases at J; junction bases unmatched: 7. The CDR3 loop spans 13 amino acids. The CDR3 nucleotides are TGTGCCTCGGAGGGACTAGCTGTAGATACGCAGTATTTT. Translated, it gives CASEGLAVDTQYF.

The chain links TRBV18 to TRBJ2-1, with D possibly being TRBD1 or TRBD2 (5 bases each). CDR1 and CDR2 (germline): KGHSH, LQKENI. V shed 4 bases and J shed 4 bases, with 14 bases lying between them. This CDR3 comprises 15 residues. The CDR3 nucleotides are TGTGCCAGCTCACTTCTGCCCGGGGCTTACAATGAGCAGTTCTTC. As protein: CASSLLPGAYNEQFF.

The V call is TRBV4-3, the J call TRBJ2-7, with 9 bases fitting TRBD1. The ends lost 2 bases at V and 5 bases at J; junction bases unmatched: 7. The CDR3 sequence is 15 residues long. The germline V gene encodes CDR1 LGHNA and CDR2 YSLEER. The CDR3 coding sequence is TGCGCCAGCAGCCAATCCGGGACAGGGTTGAACGAGCAGTACTTC. It yields the protein CASSQSGTGLNEQYF.

This clone was counted only a few times. The chain employs TRBV2 and TRBJ2-7, with TRBD2 matching 10 bases. The CDR3 spans 14 residues. Germline V gene lookup returns CDR1 SNHLY and CDR2 FYNNEI. V shed 6 bases, J shed 0 bases, and the junction held 2 bases outside the gene matches. CDR3 bases: TGTGCCAGCAGCCTAGCGGGAGTCTCCTACGAGCAGTACTTC. Its translation: CASSLAGVSYEQYF.